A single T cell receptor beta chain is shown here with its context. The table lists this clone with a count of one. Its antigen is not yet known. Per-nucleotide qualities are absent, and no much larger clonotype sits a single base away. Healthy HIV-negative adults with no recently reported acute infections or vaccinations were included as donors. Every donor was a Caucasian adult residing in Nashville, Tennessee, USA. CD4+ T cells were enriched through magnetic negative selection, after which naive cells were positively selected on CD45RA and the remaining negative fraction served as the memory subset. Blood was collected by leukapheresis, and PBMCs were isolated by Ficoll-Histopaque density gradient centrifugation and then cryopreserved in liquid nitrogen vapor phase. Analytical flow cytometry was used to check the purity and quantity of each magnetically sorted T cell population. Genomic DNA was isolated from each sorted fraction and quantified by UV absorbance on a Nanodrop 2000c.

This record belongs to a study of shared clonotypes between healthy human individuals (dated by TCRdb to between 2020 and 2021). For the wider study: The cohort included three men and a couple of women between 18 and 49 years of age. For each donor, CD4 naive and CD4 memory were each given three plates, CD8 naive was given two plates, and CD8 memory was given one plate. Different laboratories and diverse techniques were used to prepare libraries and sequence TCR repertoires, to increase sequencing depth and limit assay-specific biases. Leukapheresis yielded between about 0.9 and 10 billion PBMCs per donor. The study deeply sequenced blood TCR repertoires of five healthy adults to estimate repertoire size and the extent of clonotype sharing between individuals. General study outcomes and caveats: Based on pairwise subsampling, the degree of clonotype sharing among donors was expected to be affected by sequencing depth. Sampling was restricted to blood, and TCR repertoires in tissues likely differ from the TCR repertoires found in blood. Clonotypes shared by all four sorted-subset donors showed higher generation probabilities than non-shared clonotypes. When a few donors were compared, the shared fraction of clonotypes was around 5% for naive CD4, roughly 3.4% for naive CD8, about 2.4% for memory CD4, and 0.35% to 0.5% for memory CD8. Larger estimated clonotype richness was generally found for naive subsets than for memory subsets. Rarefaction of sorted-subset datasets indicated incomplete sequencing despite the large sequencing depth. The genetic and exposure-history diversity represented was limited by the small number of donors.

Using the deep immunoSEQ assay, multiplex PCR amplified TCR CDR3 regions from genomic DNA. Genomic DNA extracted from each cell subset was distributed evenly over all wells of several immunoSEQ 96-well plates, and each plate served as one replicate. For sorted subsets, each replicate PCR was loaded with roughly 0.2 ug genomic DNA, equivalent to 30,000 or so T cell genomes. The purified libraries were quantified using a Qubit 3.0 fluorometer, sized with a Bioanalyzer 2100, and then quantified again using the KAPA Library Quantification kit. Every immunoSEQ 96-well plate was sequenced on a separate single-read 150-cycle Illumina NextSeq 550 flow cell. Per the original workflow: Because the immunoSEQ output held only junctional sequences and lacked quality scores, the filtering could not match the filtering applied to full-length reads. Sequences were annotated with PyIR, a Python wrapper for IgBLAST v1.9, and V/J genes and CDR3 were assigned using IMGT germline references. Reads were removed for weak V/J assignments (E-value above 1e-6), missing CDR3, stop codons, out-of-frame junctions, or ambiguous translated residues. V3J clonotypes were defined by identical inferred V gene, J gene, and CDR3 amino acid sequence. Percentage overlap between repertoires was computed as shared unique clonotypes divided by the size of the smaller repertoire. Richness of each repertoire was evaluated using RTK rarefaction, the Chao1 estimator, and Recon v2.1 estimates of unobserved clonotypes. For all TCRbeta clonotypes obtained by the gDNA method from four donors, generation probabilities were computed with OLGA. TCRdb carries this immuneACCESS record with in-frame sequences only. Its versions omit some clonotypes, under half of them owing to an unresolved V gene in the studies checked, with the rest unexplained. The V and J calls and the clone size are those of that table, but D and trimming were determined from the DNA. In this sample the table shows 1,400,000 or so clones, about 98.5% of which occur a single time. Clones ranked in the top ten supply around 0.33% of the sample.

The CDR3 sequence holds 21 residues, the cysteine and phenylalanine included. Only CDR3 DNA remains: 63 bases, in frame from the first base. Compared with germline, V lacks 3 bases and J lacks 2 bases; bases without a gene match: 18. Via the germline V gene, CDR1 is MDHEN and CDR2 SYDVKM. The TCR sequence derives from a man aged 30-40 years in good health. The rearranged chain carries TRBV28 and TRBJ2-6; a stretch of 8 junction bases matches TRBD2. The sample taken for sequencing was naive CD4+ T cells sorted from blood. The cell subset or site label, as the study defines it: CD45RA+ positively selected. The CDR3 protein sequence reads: CASSFSLASLAGKTGANVLTF. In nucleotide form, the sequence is TGTGCCAGCAGTTTTTCCCTTGCCTCTTTAGCGGGAAAGACTGGGGCCAACGTCCTGACTTTC.